A single sample is the source of the 10 T cell receptor beta chains below, sequenced in a study of vaccination effects on CD4 cells after COVID-19. The authors isolated CD4+ T cells after less than eleven days of culture. By PCR, the person was confirmed to have had SARS-CoV-2 infection between March and December 2020. BNT162b2 vaccine or mRNA-1273 vaccine was given to participants in two doses. Their target antigens are unknown. Some clones are missing from TCRdb's copy, which holds only in-frame ones; the method was immunoSEQ multiplex PCR. The sample contains fewer than 55,000 clones, 76% of which appear only once. The specimen was CD4+ T cells from PBMCs cultured without peptide, collected after COVID-19 vaccination. The receptor set was obtained from a human donor who had a prior SARS-CoV-2 infection.

V usage is TRBV6-2 or TRBV6-3 and J usage is TRBJ2-3, with D unclear. Trimming took off 2 bases at V and 0 bases at J, with 9 bases between the two ends. This CDR3 has 15 residues. Germline lookup yields CDR1 MNHEY and CDR2 SVGEGT. CDR3 sequence (DNA): TGTGCCAGCAGTTACGAGCCAGGAAGCACAGATACGCAGTATTTT. Translated: CASSYEPGSTDTQYF.

The rearrangement uses TRBV5-1 and TRBJ2-3, with 7 bases matching TRBD1. Germline-derived CDR1 and CDR2 are SGHRS and YFSETQ. The CDR3 consists of 15 residues. V lost 4 bases, J lost 0 bases, and 5 bases stayed unmatched. DNA for the CDR3: TGCGCCAGCAGCAGAGGGACAGCGAGCACAGATACGCAGTATTTT. Protein sequence: CASSRGTASTDTQYF.

The chain is built from TRBV3-1 (or the pseudogene TRBV3-2) and TRBJ2-5; D ambiguous. CDR3 length: 14 amino acids. V was clipped by 4 bases and J by 2 bases, with 11 bases between them. CDR1 is LGHDT, CDR2 YNNKEL, per germline (reference sequence). CDR3 coding DNA: TGTGCCAGCAGCCCTTCTGGCGTGCAAGAGACCCAGTACTTC. It yields the protein CASSPSGVQETQYF.

The rearrangement uses TRBV24-1 and TRBJ2-5; 7 bases agree with TRBD1. Germline-derived CDR1 and CDR2 are KGHDR and SFDVKD. The CDR3 is 15 amino acids. V gave up 11 bases and J gave up 4 bases; unmatched junction bases: 15. CDR3 residues: CAIGRDSFFGETQYF. As DNA, the CDR3 is TGTGCCATCGGACGGGACAGTTTCTTTGGAGAGACCCAGTACTTC.

The chain employs TRBV5-4 and TRBJ2-3; a possible D gene is TRBD2 (6 bases). Germline V gene data show CDR1 as SGHNT and CDR2 as YYREEE (reference sequence). The CDR3 length is 14 residues. Trimming took 5 bases from V and 4 from J, leaving 14 bases between them. The CDR3 DNA reads as TGTGCCAGCAGGGCGGGAAAAGAGTCAGATACGCAGTATTTT. This gives the protein CASRAGKESDTQYF.

The chain joins TRBV6-2 or TRBV6-3 to TRBJ2-4; 11 bases line up with TRBD2. Germline CDR1 is MNHEY and CDR2 is SVGEGT. The length of the CDR3 is 14 residues. The J segment lost 14 bases and the V segment lost 2 bases, leaving 8 bases of the junction unmatched. The CDR3 DNA follows: TGTGCCAGCAGTTACATGGGACTAGCGGTTACGAAGTACTTC. As protein: CASSYMGLAVTKYF.

The rearrangement joins TRBV18 to TRBJ2-5, with 11 positions matching TRBD2. Germline CDR1 is KGHSH and CDR2 is LQKENI. The V segment lost 4 bases and the J segment 0 bases; nucleotides outside the gene matches: 10. The length of the CDR3 is 18 residues. This CDR3 reads CASSLNPTSGGNQETQYF. The DNA for the CDR3 is TGTGCCAGCTCACTAAATCCTACTAGCGGGGGAAACCAAGAGACCCAGTACTTC.

The rearrangement joins TRBV5-5 to TRBJ1-1; a weak D match, TRBD1 (6 bases). CDR3 length equals 16 residues. CDR1 and CDR2 from the germline V gene are SGHKS and YYEKEE (reference sequence). V was pared by 0 bases and J by 3 bases, with 15 bases between. This CDR3 is CASSLASWGLDTEAFF. The CDR3 DNA follows: TGTGCCAGCAGCTTGGCATCATGGGGGCTCGACACTGAAGCTTTCTTT.

The gene calls are TRBV18 and TRBJ2-7, with unresolved D. V lost 5 bases, J lost 2 bases, and 10 bases lay in between. The CDR3 loop spans 13 amino acids. The germline gives CDR1 KGHSH, CDR2 LQKENI. CDR3: CASSTGVTYEQYF. In DNA, the CDR3 is TGTGCCAGCTCAACCGGAGTTACCTACGAGCAGTACTTC.

This chain's CDR3 is CATSRDPTSTDTQYF. Written as DNA, the CDR3 is TGTGCCACCAGCAGAGATCCCACTAGCACAGATACGCAGTATTTT. The chain employs TRBV15 and TRBJ2-3; D is uncertain. V was cut by 0 bases and J by 0 bases, with 7 bases left in between. CDR1 is LNHNV and CDR2 is YYDKDF in the germline V gene (reference sequence). The CDR3 runs to 15 residues. The variable domain in full, with the rest retrieved from reference TRBV15 and TRBJ2-3, is DAMVIQNPRYQVTQFGKPVTLSCSQTLNHNVMYWYQQKSSQAPKLLFHYYDKDFNNEADTPDNFQSRRPNTSFCFLDIRSPGLGDTAMYLCATSRDPTSTDTQYFGPGTRLTVL.